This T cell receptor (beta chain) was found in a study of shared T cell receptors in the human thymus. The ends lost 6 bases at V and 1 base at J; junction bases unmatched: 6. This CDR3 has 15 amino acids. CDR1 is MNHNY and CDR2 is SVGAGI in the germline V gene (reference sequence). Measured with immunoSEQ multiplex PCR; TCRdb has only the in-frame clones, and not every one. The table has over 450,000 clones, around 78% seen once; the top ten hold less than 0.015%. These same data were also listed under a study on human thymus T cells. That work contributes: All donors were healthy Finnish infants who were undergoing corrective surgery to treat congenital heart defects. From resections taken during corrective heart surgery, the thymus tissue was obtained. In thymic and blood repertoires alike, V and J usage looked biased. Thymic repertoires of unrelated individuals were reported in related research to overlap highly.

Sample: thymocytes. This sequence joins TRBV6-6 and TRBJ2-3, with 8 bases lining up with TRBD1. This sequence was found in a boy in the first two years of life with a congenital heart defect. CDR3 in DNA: TGTGCCAGCAGGGACTACAGGGGGGGCACAGATACGCAGTATTTT. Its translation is CASRDYRGGTDTQYF.